The 10 T cell receptor beta chains reported below all come from one sample, sequenced in a study of T cell responses to AZD1222 COVID-19 vaccine. The data were produced by immunoSEQ multiplex PCR, yet TCRdb's version contains in-frame clones alone and is incomplete. The sample includes some 150,000 clones, roughly 90% seen only once; the top ten take less than 3.5%. The source material was peripheral blood, sampled 28 days after the second AZD1222 dose. The receptors come from an adult who received the AZD1222 COVID-19 vaccine.

The chain uses TRBV13 and TRBJ1-2, with 10 bases aligning to TRBD1. CDR1 is PRHDT, CDR2 FYEKMQ, per germline (reference sequence). V trimming: 4 bases; J trimming: 0 bases; junction bases outside the gene matches: 5. The CDR3 extends over 16 amino acids. CDR3 residues: CASSSGGQGANYGYTF. DNA of the CDR3: TGTGCCAGCAGCTCTGGAGGACAGGGGGCTAACTATGGCTACACCTTC.

The chain uses TRBV18 and TRBJ1-5; 9 positions agree with TRBD1. The V segment lost 2 bases and the J segment 0 bases; nucleotides outside the gene matches: 2. The CDR3 has 16 residues. In germline, CDR1 is KGHSH, CDR2 LQKENI. The CDR3 region has the DNA TGTGCCAGCTCACCAGGGACAGGGCCTAGCAATCAGCCCCAGCATTTT. Translating it yields CASSPGTGPSNQPQHF. Looking up the rest from reference TRBV18 and TRBJ1-5 gives the full variable domain: NAGVMQNPRHLVRRRGQEARLRCSPMKGHSHVYWYRQLPEEGLKFMVYLQKENIIDESGMPKERFSAEFPKEGPSILRIQQVVRGDSAAYFCASSPGTGPSNQPQHFGDGTRLSIL.

This chain uses TRBV5-1 with TRBJ2-3; a possible D gene is TRBD2 (5 bases). Germline lookup yields CDR1 SGHRS and CDR2 YFSETQ. Trimming removed 0 bases from V and 2 bases from J, with 7 bases in between. The CDR3 extends over 14 amino acids. The CDR3 loop reads CASSLAGNTDTQYF. The CDR3 DNA follows: TGCGCCAGCAGCTTGGCGGGGAACACAGATACGCAGTATTTT.

V is TRBV2 and J is TRBJ2-7; the D is unclear. The CDR3 consists of 13 residues. The V end lost 3 bases, the J end lost 3 bases, and 9 bases lay between the germline ends. CDR1 is SNHLY and CDR2 is FYNNEI in the germline V gene. The CDR3 DNA follows: TGTGCCAGCAGTGAGTACGGAAACTACGAGCAGTACTTC. Translated: CASSEYGNYEQYF.

The chain combines TRBV3-1 (or the pseudogene TRBV3-2) with TRBJ1-3; D is perhaps TRBD1 (6 bases). Germline CDR1 LGHDT, CDR2 YNNKEL (reference sequence). Between the trimmed V and J ends, which lost 2 bases and 2 bases, there was a span of 7 bases. The CDR3 spans 14 residues. This CDR3 reads CASSQTGPGNTIYF. CDR3 DNA: TGTGCCAGCAGCCAAACAGGGCCTGGAAACACCATATATTTT.

In its sample, this clone was seen once. V and J are TRBV18 and TRBJ1-2; no reliable D call. This CDR3 is 15 amino acids long. V was cut by 2 bases and J by 2 bases, with 12 bases left in between. The germline gives CDR1 KGHSH, CDR2 LQKENI. CDR3 in amino acids: CASSPSAGSNYGYTF. The CDR3 DNA reads as TGTGCCAGCTCACCATCAGCGGGGTCCAACTATGGCTACACCTTC.

The chain links TRBV19 to TRBJ2-7; 11 bases are a match to TRBD2. This CDR3 region has 16 residues. The V segment lost 3 bases and the J segment 2 bases; nucleotides outside the gene matches: 6. The V gene's germline CDR1 is LNHDA and CDR2 SQIVND (reference sequence). The CDR3 nucleotides read TGTGCCAGTAGTATTGGGGGACTAGCGGCACCCTACGAGCAGTACTTC. This codes for CASSIGGLAAPYEQYF.

The chain joins TRBV27 to TRBJ2-1, with 7 nucleotides matching TRBD2. The CDR3 has 20 amino acids. Germline CDR1 reads MNHEY; CDR2 reads SMNVEV (reference sequence). V lost 5 bases and J lost 0; bases outside the gene matches: 19. The CDR3 protein is CASSPRVLADLVSSYNEQFF. The CDR3, as DNA: TGTGCCAGCAGTCCTCGGGTCCTAGCGGACTTGGTAAGCTCCTACAATGAGCAGTTCTTC.

V gene TRBV7-9 combines with J gene TRBJ1-2, with D possibly being TRBD1 (5 bases). This CDR3 spans 15 amino acids. The V gene lost 1 base and the J gene lost 4 bases, with 13 bases spanning the gap. Germline V gene data show CDR1 as SEHNR and CDR2 as FQNEAQ (reference sequence). The CDR3 DNA is TGTGCCAGCAGCTTAGTAAGGGGTAGCGGCTATGGCTACACCTTC. As protein: CASSLVRGSGYGYTF.

J is TRBJ2-7 and V is TRBV20-1; D is unresolved. V was clipped by 2 bases and J by 2 bases, with 4 bases between them. The germline CDR1 and CDR2 sequences are DFQATT and SNEGSKA (reference sequence). The CDR3 totals 11 residues. CDR3 in DNA: TGCAGTGCTAGATTTACCTACGAGCAGTACTTC. This translates into CSARFTYEQYF.